A single sample gave rise to the 2 T cell receptor beta chains below, sequenced in a study of OX40 agonist ivuxolimab in advanced cancers. Libraries came from the immunoSEQ multiplex PCR assay. Entries here come from immuneACCESS through TCRdb and include only in-frame sequences with V and J called. Some clones fail to appear in such tables; in the studies checked, an unresolved V gene covers under half of the shortfall, and the cause of the remainder is unknown. The sample profile shows 55,000 to 70,000 clones; approximately 81% of them were found once. The ten largest make up roughly 4.5% of the sample. The material was CD4+ or CD8+ T cells sorted from blood, obtained in a trial of the OX40 agonist ivuxolimab. These receptors originate from an adult with an advanced solid tumor such as melanoma, head and neck, liver or kidney cancer.

The V call is TRBV30, the J call TRBJ2-3; no firm D call. V was pared by 2 bases and J by 6 bases, with 18 bases between. From germline, CDR1 is GTSNPN and CDR2 SVGIG (reference sequence). The CDR3 consists of 15 residues. The CDR3 is CAWSLASHSADTQYF. DNA for the CDR3: TGTGCCTGGAGTTTGGCTTCTCACAGCGCGGATACGCAGTATTTT.

The chain employs TRBV4-2 and TRBJ2-6, with D uncertain. This CDR3 has 18 amino acids. Germline lookup yields CDR1 LGHNA and CDR2 YNFKEQ. Between the trimmed V and J ends, which lost 0 bases and 1 base, there was a span of 13 bases. CDR3: CASSQEAAGLSGANVLTF. The CDR3, as DNA: TGTGCCAGCAGCCAAGAGGCAGCAGGCTTGTCTGGGGCCAACGTCCTGACTTTC.